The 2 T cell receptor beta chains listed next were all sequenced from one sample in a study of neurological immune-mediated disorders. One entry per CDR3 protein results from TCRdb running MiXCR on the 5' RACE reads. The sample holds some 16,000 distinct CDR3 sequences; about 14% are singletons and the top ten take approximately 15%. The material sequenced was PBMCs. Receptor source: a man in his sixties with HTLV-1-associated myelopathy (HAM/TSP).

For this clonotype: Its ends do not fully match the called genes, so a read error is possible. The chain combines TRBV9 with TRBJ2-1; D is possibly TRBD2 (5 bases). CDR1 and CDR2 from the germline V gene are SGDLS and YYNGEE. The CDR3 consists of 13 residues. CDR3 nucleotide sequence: TGTACCAGCAGCGTAGGAGGCTCCAATGAACAGTTCTTC. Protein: CTSSVGGSNEQFF.

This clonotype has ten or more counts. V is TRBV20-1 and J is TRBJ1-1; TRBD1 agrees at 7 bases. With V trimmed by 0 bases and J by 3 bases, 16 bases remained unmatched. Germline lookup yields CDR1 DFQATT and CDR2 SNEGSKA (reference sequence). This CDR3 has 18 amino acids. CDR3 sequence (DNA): TGCAGTGCTAGAGATTTAATCGAGGGGGCGTTTGGGTACACTGAAGCTTTCTTT. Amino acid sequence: CSARDLIEGAFGYTEAFF.